Presented here are 10 T cell receptor beta chains from one specimen sequenced in a study of cytomegalovirus exposure and HLA in healthy donors. Here immunoSEQ multiplex PCR was the method, and the copy in TCRdb shows in-frame clones only, minus some. The table includes 150,000 to 200,000 clones, just under 85% detected once. The sample taken for sequencing was PBMCs. The receptor set was obtained from a man in his thirties or forties in good health and CMV-seropositive.

The chain combines TRBV19 with TRBJ1-5, with 7 bases matching TRBD1. V trimming: 5 bases; J trimming: 7 bases; junction bases outside the gene matches: 8. CDR3 length: 14 residues. Germline V CDR1 and CDR2: LNHDA, SQIVND (reference sequence). CDR3 coding DNA: TGTGCCAGTAGTCCCGACAGGGCTCGCCAGCCCCAGCATTTT. Translated: CASSPDRARQPQHF.

The sample holds one count of this clone. The V gene is TRBV19, the J gene TRBJ2-7; D uncertain. Germline CDR1 and CDR2: LNHDA and SQIVND (reference sequence). The CDR3 is 13 residues long. Deletions cut 0 bases from V and 1 base from J, with 4 bases between. CDR3 DNA sequence: TGTGCCAGTAGTATAGACGGTTCCTACGAGCAGTACTTC. It encodes CASSIDGSYEQYF. The full variable domain, completed using reference TRBV19 and TRBJ2-7, is DGGITQSPKYLFRKEGQNVTLSCEQNLNHDAMYWYRQDPGQGLRLIYYSQIVNDFQKGDIAEGYSVSREKKESFPLTVTSAQKNPTAFYLCASSIDGSYEQYFGPGTRLTVT.

The chain recombines TRBV10-1 with TRBJ2-5; 8 bases fit TRBD1. The CDR3 runs 15 residues. V shed 4 bases, J shed 7 bases, and the junction held 11 bases outside the gene matches. Germline CDR1 WNHNN, CDR2 SYGVQD (reference sequence). Here the CDR3 DNA reads TGCGCCAGCAGTGCCCAACCCGGACAGGGCGGGACCCAGTACTTC. Protein: CASSAQPGQGGTQYF.

V and J are TRBV6-5 and TRBJ1-4; 7 bases align to TRBD1. This CDR3 contains 15 residues. After removal of 6 bases from V and 0 bases from J, the junction contained 4 bases not matched to a gene. Germline CDR1 reads MNHEY; CDR2 reads SVGAGI. CDR3: CASSRQGSTNEKLFF. Written as DNA, the CDR3 is TGTGCCAGCAGCCGACAGGGATCAACTAATGAAAAACTGTTTTTT.

The chain links TRBV30 to TRBJ1-1; D is ambiguous. Trimming removed 3 bases at V and 8 bases at J, with 10 bases between. There are 11 residues in the CDR3. Germline V gene lookup returns CDR1 GTSNPN and CDR2 SVGIG (reference sequence). Here the CDR3 DNA reads TGTGCCTGGAGCGTACTCAGGGAAGCTTTCTTT. It encodes CAWSVLREAFF.

The gene calls are TRBV29-1 and TRBJ2-2; 11 nucleotides line up with TRBD1. The V gene's germline CDR1 is SQVTM and CDR2 ANQGSEA. The CDR3 consists of 18 residues. Trimming at V came to 3 bases and at J to 3 bases, leaving 12 bases not matched to a gene. CDR3 in amino acids: CSVDLGGRTGGHTGELFF. CDR3 bases: TGCAGCGTTGACCTCGGGGGACGGACAGGGGGCCACACCGGGGAGCTGTTTTTT.

This chain joins TRBV7-2 and TRBJ2-1; unclear D gene. The V end was cut by 3 bases, the J end by 15 bases, with 12 bases between. The CDR3 runs 11 residues. Germline V gives CDR1 SGHTA, CDR2 FQGNSA. The CDR3: CASSLNLATFF. CDR3 nucleotide sequence: TGTGCCAGCAGCTTGAACTTAGCCACGTTCTTC. The full variable domain, in which reference TRBV7-2 and TRBJ2-1 provide the parts outside the CDR3, is GAGVSQSPSNKVTEKGKDVELRCDPISGHTALYWYRQSLGQGLEFLIYFQGNSAPDKSGLPSDRFSAERTGGSVSTLTIQRTQQEDSAVYLCASSLNLATFFGPGTRLTVL.

This clone was seen only a few times. Here the CDR3 reads CASSAQGFYEQYF. Here the CDR3 DNA reads TGTGCCAGCAGCGCACAGGGGTTCTACGAGCAGTACTTC. The V and J genes are TRBV21-1 and TRBJ2-7; the listed D gene, TRBD1, was not tested against the DNA. TRBV21-1 is termed a pseudogene. This CDR3 has 13 amino acids.

This sequence joins TRBV7-8 and TRBJ1-6; D remains ambiguous. From germline, CDR1 is SGHVS and CDR2 FQNEAQ. The CDR3 consists of 15 residues. The ends were cut back, 7 bases at V and 3 bases at J, with 13 bases in the middle. The CDR3 DNA follows: TGTGCCAGCAATCCCACGCCGAGCTATAATTCACCCCTCCACTTT. Its translation: CASNPTPSYNSPLHF.

This chain joins TRBV4-3 and TRBJ2-2, with no clear D. Germline loops: CDR1 LGHNA, CDR2 YSLEER. The V and J ends lost 1 base and 0 bases respectively, with 15 bases between them. This CDR3 contains 18 residues. CDR3 nucleotides: TGCGCCAGCAGCCAAGTGTTGAGTCGGCAGGCGAACACCGGGGAGCTGTTTTTT. It codes for CASSQVLSRQANTGELFF.